This T cell receptor (beta chain) comes out of a study of T cell responses to AZD1222 COVID-19 vaccine. Findings of the study overall: Clonal diversity was possibly underestimated; the donors were predominantly white British and more often female. Repertoires were obtained solely post-peak T cell response.

TCRdb's copy holds only in-frame clones and misses some; the assay was immunoSEQ multiplex PCR. Counted here are around 160,000 clones, roughly 91% occurring once; the ten biggest clones make up approximately 2.1%. This CDR3 is built from 15 residues. V was shortened by 4 bases and J by 9 bases, with 21 bases between the two germline ends. Germline assignment: CDR1 SGHAT and CDR2 FQNNGV. This clone appeared once. Its antigen is undetermined. The rearrangement joins TRBV11-2 to TRBJ2-5; perhaps TRBD1 as D (7 bases). Sample: peripheral blood, taken on day 0 of AZD1222 vaccination. The origin of this receptor is an adult in good health. This CDR3 is CASSYPDTGVAAQYF. DNA of the CDR3: TGTGCCAGCAGCTACCCAGACACAGGGGTAGCGGCCCAGTACTTC.